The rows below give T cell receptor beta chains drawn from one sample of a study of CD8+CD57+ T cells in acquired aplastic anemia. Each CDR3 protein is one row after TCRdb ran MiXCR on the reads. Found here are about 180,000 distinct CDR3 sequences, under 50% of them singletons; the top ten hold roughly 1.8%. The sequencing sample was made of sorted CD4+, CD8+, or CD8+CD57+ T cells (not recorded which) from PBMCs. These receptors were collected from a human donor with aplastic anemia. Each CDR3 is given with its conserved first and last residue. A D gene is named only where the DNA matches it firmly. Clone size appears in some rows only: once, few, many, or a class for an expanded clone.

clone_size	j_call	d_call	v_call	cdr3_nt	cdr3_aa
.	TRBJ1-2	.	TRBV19	TGTGCCAGTAGTCCTGACCTGGGCACCTATGGCTACACCTTC	CASSPDLGTYGYTF
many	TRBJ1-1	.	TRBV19	TGTGCCAGTAGTATAGTCGCCCACACTGAAGCTTTCTTT	CASSIVAHTEAFF
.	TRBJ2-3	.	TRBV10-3	TGTGCCATCAGTGAGTCGACTAGCACAGATACGCAGTATTTT	CAISESTSTDTQYF
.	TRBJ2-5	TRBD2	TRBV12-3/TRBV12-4	TGTGCCAGCAGTATGGGGACTAGTATCGAGACCCAGTACTTC	CASSMGTSIETQYF
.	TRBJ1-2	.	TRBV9	TGTGCCAGCAGCGTAGGGGGCGCTTTCTATGGCTACACCTTC	CASSVGGAFYGYTF
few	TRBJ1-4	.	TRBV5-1	TGCGCCAGCAGCTTGGGTCTCAATGAAAAACTGTTTTTT	CASSLGLNEKLFF
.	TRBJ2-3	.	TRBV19	TGTGCCAGTAGTAGCCGTGGACGGACCGTCGGAGCAGATACGCAGTATTTT	CASSSRGRTVGADTQYF
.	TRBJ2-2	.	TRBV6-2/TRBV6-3	TGTGCCAGCAGTTACTCGACCGACACCGGGGAGCTGTTTTTT	CASSYSTDTGELFF
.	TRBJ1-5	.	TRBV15	TGTGCCACCAGCAGTGGGCATGGCAACCAGCCCCGGCATTTT	CATSSGHGNQPRHF
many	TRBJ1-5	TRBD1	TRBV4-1	TGCGCCAGCAGCCAAGATCTGGACAGGGCCCGAGGTCAGCCCCAGCATTTT	CASSQDLDRARGQPQHF
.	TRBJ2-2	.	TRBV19	TGTGCCAGTAGTATTGGAACCGGGGAGCTGTTTTTT	CASSIGTGELFF
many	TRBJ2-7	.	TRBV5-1	TGCGCCAGCAGCCTGGAGGGTCCTGGGTACGAGCAGTACTTC	CASSLEGPGYEQYF
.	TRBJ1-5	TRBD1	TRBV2	TGTGCCAGCAGGACAGGACAGGCCTCCAATCAGCCCCAGCATTTT	CASRTGQASNQPQHF
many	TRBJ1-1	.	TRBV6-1	TGTGCCAGCAGTCAAGGAGGGAGGGCATACACTGAAGCTTTCTTT	CASSQGGRAYTEAFF
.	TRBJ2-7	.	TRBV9	TGTGCCAGCAGTGAACGGACAGCCAGTACCTACGAGCAGTACTTC	CASSERTASTYEQYF
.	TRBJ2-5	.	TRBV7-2	TGTGCCAGCAGCTTAGAGATGGGGACCCAGTACTTC	CASSLEMGTQYF
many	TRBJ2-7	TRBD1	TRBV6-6	TGTGCCAGCAGTTACTCGACCGGGACAGGCGCTTATGAGCAGTACTTC	CASSYSTGTGAYEQYF
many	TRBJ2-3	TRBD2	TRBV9	TGTGCCAGCAGCACAACTAGCGGGAGGGGGGGCACAGATACGCAGTATTTT	CASSTTSGRGGTDTQYF
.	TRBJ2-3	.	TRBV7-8	TGTGCCAGCAGCCCGGTGGATGCTCTTTTGGATACGCAGTATTTT	CASSPVDALLDTQYF
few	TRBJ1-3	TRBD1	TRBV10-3	TGTGCCATCAGGGGGACAGGCGAAATGCGAGGAGGAAACACCATATATTTT	CAIRGTGEMRGGNTIYF
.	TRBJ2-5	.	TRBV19	TGTGCCAGTAGGATACAGGGAAGGGGCCAAGCGACCCAGTACTTC	CASRIQGRGQATQYF
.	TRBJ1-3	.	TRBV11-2	TGTGCCAGCAGTTTCTTGGGTGGGCAGAGCTCTGGAGACACCATATATTTT	CASSFLGGQSSGDTIYF
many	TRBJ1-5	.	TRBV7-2	TGTGCCAGCAGCTTATTAGGGCAGGGTGGTCAGCCCCAGCATTTT	CASSLLGQGGQPQHF
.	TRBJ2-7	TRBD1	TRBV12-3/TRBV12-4	TGTGCCAGCAGCCCCGGGACAGGGGGCGAGCAGTACTTC	CASSPGTGGEQYF
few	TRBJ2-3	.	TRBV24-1	TGTGCCACCAGTGATTATACAGATACGCAGTATTTT	CATSDYTDTQYF
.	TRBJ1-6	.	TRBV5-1	TGCGCCAGCAGGCCCACGGAGTCCCGAAATTCACCCCTCCACTTT	CASRPTESRNSPLHF
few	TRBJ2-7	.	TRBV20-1	TGCAGTGCTACACAGGGAAGTCAGAACGAGCAGTACTTC	CSATQGSQNEQYF
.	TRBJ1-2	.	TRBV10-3	TGTGCCATCAGGGCAGGGCAGGGAGGTGGCTACACCTTC	CAIRAGQGGGYTF
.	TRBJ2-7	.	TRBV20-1	TGCAGTGCTAGGCATCCGGGACCAATTAGGTACGAGCAGTACTTC	CSARHPGPIRYEQYF
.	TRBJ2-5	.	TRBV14	TGTGCCAGCAGTGACCCGCGGGAGACCCAGTACTTC	CASSDPRETQYF
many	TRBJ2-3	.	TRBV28	TGTGCCAGCAGTTTTACCACAGATACGCAGTATTTT	CASSFTTDTQYF
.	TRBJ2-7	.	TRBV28	TGTGCCAGCAGTTTGGGGCGTGAGCAGTACTTC	CASSLGREQYF
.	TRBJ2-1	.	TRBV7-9	TGTGCCAGCAGAATTGCAGGGAGTGAGCAGTTCTTC	CASRIAGSEQFF
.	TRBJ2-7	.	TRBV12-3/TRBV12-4	TGTGCCAGCAGTAAGTCCTACGAGCAGGACTTC	CASSKSYEQDF
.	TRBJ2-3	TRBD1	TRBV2	TGTGCCAGCAGTGCCCTGGGACAGGGCGGAAATACGCAGTATTTT	CASSALGQGGNTQYF
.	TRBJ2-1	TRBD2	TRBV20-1	TGCAGTGCGAGTAGCGGGAGGGCCCAGTTCTTC	CSASSGRAQFF
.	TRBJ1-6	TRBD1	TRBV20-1	TGCAGTGCTAGTTACGGGACAGGAATTAATTCACCCCTCCACTTT	CSASYGTGINSPLHF
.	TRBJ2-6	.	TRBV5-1	TGCGCCAGCAGCTCGGGACGCAACTCTGGGGCCAACGTCCTGACTTTC	CASSSGRNSGANVLTF
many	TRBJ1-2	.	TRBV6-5	TGTGCCAGCAGTTCCCCCGACAGGAACTATGGCTACACCTTC	CASSSPDRNYGYTF
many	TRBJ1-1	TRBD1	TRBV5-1	TGCGCCAGCAGCTTGGCGTCAGGGGGCACTGAAGCTTTCTTT	CASSLASGGTEAFF